Presented here are 11 T cell receptor beta chains from one specimen sequenced in a study of blood T cells in healthy people across ages. Using a J-beta primer mix together with a sample-barcoded 5' primer, a second PCR was run for about 6 to 12 cycles. MiXCR, applied by TCRdb to the 5' RACE reads, yields one record per CDR3 protein. The top ten hold 15% to 20% of the sample, which has around 870,000 distinct CDR3 sequences, about 28% seen once. Sequenced material: blood. Every receptor here comes from a woman over 75 in good health.

Notes on this clonotype: With a much larger clone just one base away, this may be a read error. The chain carries TRBV27 and TRBJ2-7; 14 nucleotides match TRBD2. The CDR3 extends over 15 amino acids. Looked up from germline, CDR1 is MNHEY and CDR2 is SMNVEV (reference sequence). V was pared by 2 bases and J by 5 bases, with 2 bases of the junction left unmatched. CDR3 protein: CASSLRGLAGDEQYF. CDR3 coding DNA: TGTGCCAGCAGTTTACGGGGACTAGCGGGGGACGAGCAGTACTTC.

This clonotype was counted only a few times. A read error is possible here, since a much larger clone lies one base away. The rearrangement links TRBV6-6 to TRBJ1-2; the D is unclear. Per the germline V gene, CDR1 is MNHNY and CDR2 is SVGAGI (reference sequence). CDR3 length: 16 amino acids. The CDR3 DNA reads as TGTGCCAACAGTTACTCGAGGGCTGCGGCTAACTATGGCTACACCTTC. Its protein product is CANSYSRAAANYGYTF.

The CDR3 reads CATSAPTGGGADTQYF. The CDR3 nucleotides are TGTGCCACCAGTGCCCCCACGGGGGGAGGGGCAGATACGCAGTATTTT. The rearrangement uses TRBV24-1 and TRBJ2-3, with TRBD2 matching 7 bases. The germline V gene has CDR1 KGHDR and CDR2 SFDVKD. The CDR3 is 16 amino acids. V was clipped by 5 bases and J by 4 bases; unmatched bases: 11.

The chain couples TRBV13 to TRBJ1-1; 10 positions match TRBD1. The germline V gene has CDR1 PRHDT and CDR2 FYEKMQ (reference sequence). The length of the CDR3 is 17 residues. Trimming at V came to 5 bases and at J to 3 bases, leaving 12 bases not matched to a gene. CDR3 DNA: TGTGCCAGCAGCGCCTCCCCGGGACAGGGGTGGGACACTGAAGCTTTCTTT. It specifies CASSASPGQGWDTEAFF.

V and J are TRBV29-1 and TRBJ2-5; D not resolved. The V gene's germline CDR1 is SQVTM and CDR2 ANQGSEA. V was cut by 4 bases and J by 1 base, with 7 bases left in between. There are 12 residues in the CDR3. CDR3 region: CSVVTTQETQYF. CDR3 bases: TGCAGCGTTGTGACAACCCAAGAGACCCAGTACTTC.

This clonotype occurred a few times. This chain joins TRBV7-2 and TRBJ1-1; no definite D call. The ends were cut back, 3 bases at V and 4 bases at J, with 9 bases in the middle. Germline loops: CDR1 SGHTA, CDR2 FQGNSA. CDR3 length: 13 residues. The CDR3 loop is CASSFNFGTEAFF. The CDR3 region has the DNA TGTGCCAGCAGCTTTAATTTCGGCACTGAAGCTTTCTTT.

The rearrangement uses TRBV5-4 and TRBJ2-1; TRBD2 is a possible D gene (6 bases). Germline-derived CDR1 and CDR2 are SGHNT and YYREEE (reference sequence). CDR3 length equals 15 residues. V lost 5 bases and J lost 4, with 16 bases in between. The CDR3 sequence is CASRRSGRVYNEQFF. For the CDR3, the DNA is TGTGCCAGCAGGAGGTCCGGGAGAGTTTACAATGAGCAGTTCTTC.

The CDR3 region is CASSPGRGRGSSYEQYF. CDR3 DNA sequence: TGTGCCAGCAGCCCCGGGCGAGGCAGGGGGAGCTCCTACGAGCAGTACTTC. The J gene is TRBJ2-7, the V gene TRBV5-6, with 7 bases identical to TRBD1. CDR3 length equals 17 residues. Germline V CDR1 and CDR2: SGHDT, YYEEEE. V trimming: 4 bases; J trimming: 0 bases; junction bases outside the gene matches: 13.

In this sample, this clonotype turned up once. This clone may be a read error of a much larger clone one base away. The chain employs TRBV6-2 or TRBV6-3 and TRBJ2-1; D not certain. Germline CDR1 and CDR2: MNHEY and SVGEGT. The CDR3 extends over 11 amino acids. As DNA, the CDR3 is TGTGCCAGCCTATGGTACAATGAGCGGTTCTTC. Its protein product is CASLWYNERFF.

The chain recombines TRBV10-1 with TRBJ1-5; possibly TRBD1 for D (6 bases). V gave up 5 bases and J gave up 0 bases, with 14 bases separating them. Germline V gives CDR1 WNHNN, CDR2 SYGVQD (reference sequence). The CDR3 extends over 16 amino acids. CDR3 DNA: TGCGCCAGCAGTCTCCTCGAGGGGGGTAGCAATCAGCCCCAGCATTTT. Translation gives CASSLLEGGSNQPQHF.

The CDR3 DNA sequence: TGCAGTACCCAACAGGGGGGCCACTTCCCTTTAAACTATGGCTACACCTTC. Protein product: CSTQQGGHFPLNYGYTF. This chain links TRBV20-1 with TRBJ1-2; 8 bases fit TRBD1. The germline V gene has CDR1 DFQATT and CDR2 SNEGSKA (reference sequence). The CDR3 runs 17 residues. V was clipped by 8 bases and J by 2 bases; unmatched bases: 19.